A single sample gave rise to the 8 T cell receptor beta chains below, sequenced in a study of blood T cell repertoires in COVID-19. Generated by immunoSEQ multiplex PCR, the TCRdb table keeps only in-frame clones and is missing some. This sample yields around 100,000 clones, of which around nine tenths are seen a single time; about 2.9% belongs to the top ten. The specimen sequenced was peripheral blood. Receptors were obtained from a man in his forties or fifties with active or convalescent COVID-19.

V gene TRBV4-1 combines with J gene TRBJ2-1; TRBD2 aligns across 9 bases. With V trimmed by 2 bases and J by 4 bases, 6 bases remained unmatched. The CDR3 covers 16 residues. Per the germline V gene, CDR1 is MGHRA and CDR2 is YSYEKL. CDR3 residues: CASSQSVAGVYNEQFF. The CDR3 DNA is TGCGCCAGCAGCCAATCCGTAGCGGGAGTATACAATGAGCAGTTCTTC.

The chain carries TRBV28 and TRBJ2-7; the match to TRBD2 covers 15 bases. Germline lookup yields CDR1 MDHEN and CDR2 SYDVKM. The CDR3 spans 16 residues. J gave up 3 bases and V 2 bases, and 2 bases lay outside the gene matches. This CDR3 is CASSLRGLAGGYEQYF. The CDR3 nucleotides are TGTGCCAGCAGTTTAAGGGGACTAGCGGGGGGCTACGAGCAGTACTTC.

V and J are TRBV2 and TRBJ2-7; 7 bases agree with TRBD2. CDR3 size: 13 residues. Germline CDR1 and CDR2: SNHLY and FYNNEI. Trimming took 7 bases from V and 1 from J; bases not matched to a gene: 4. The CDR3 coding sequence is TGTGCCAGCATGGACGGGGGGTCCTACGAGCAGTACGTC. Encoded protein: CASMDGGSYEQYV.

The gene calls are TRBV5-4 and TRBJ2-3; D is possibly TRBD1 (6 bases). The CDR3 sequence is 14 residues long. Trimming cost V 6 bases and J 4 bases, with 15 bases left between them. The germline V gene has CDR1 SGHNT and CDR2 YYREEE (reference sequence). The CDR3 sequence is CASTVDSRSDTQYF. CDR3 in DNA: TGTGCCAGCACCGTGGACAGTCGGTCAGATACGCAGTATTTT.

CDR3: CASSLSGSSYEQYF. The CDR3 DNA reads TGTGCCAGCAGCTTGAGCGGGTCCTCCTACGAGCAGTACTTC. J is TRBJ2-7 and V is TRBV5-4; possible D gene TRBD2, 6 bases. Trimming took off 1 base at V and 0 bases at J, with 8 bases between the two ends. The length of the CDR3 is 14 residues. Germline lookup yields CDR1 SGHNT and CDR2 YYREEE (reference sequence).

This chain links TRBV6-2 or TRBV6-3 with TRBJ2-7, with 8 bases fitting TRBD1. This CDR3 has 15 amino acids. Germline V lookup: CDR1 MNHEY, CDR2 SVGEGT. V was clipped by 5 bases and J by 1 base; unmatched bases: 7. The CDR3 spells CASSLPGTGSYEQYF. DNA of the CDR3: TGTGCCAGCAGTCTCCCCGGGACAGGTTCCTACGAGCAGTACTTC.

The CDR3 here is CASSLGSAYGYTF. The CDR3 DNA reads as TGTGCCAGCAGTTTGGGTAGCGCCTATGGCTACACCTTC. This chain uses TRBV28 with TRBJ1-2, with no clear D. Trimming removed 3 bases at V and 4 bases at J, with 9 bases between. The CDR3 covers 13 residues. Germline V gives CDR1 MDHEN, CDR2 SYDVKM.

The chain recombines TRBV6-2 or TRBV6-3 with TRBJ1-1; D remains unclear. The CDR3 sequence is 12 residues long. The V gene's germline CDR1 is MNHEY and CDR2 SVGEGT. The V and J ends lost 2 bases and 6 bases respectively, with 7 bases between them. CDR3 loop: CASSYGQAEAFF. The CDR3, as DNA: TGTGCCAGCAGTTACGGTCAGGCTGAAGCTTTCTTT.